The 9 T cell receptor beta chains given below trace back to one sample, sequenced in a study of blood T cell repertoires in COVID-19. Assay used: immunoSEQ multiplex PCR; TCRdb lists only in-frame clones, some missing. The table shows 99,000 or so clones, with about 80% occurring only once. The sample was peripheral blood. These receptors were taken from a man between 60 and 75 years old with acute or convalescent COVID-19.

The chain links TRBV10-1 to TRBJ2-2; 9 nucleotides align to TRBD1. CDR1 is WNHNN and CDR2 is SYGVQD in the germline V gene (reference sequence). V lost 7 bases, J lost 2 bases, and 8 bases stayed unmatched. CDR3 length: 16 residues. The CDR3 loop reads CASNIGTGINTGELFF. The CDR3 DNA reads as TGCGCCAGCAATATAGGGACAGGGATTAACACCGGGGAGCTGTTTTTT.

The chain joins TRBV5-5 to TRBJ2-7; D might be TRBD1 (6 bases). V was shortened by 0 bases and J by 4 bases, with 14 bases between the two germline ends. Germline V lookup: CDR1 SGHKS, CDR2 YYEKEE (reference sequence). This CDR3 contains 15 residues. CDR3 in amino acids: CASSLAGAQGYEQYF. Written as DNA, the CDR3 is TGTGCCAGCAGCTTGGCAGGGGCTCAAGGTTACGAGCAGTACTTC.

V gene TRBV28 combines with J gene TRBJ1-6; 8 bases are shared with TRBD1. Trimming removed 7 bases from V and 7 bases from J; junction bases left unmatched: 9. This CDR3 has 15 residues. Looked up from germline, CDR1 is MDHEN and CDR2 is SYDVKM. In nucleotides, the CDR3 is TGTGCCAGCATCGTTGACAGGGGAGAAAATTCACCCCTCCACTTT. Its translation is CASIVDRGENSPLHF.

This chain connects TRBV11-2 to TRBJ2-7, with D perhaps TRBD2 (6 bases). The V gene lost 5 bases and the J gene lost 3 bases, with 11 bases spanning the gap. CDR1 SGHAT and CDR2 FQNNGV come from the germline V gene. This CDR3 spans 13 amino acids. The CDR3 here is CASSRGDYYEQYF. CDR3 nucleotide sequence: TGTGCCAGCAGCCGCGGGGATTACTACGAGCAGTACTTC.

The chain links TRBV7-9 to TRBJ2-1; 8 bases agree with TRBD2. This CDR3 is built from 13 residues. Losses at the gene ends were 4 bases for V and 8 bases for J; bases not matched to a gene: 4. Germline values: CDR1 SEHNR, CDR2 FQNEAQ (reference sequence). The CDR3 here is CASSSGLGDEQFF. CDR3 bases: TGTGCCAGCAGCTCGGGACTAGGAGATGAGCAGTTCTTC.

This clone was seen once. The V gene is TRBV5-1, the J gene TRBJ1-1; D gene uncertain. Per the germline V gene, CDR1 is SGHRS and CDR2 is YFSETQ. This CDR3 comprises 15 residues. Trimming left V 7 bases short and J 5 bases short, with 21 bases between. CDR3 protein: CASSRGGEGGTEAFF. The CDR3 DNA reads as TGCGCCAGCTCGCGGGGTGGGGAGGGTGGAACTGAAGCTTTCTTT.

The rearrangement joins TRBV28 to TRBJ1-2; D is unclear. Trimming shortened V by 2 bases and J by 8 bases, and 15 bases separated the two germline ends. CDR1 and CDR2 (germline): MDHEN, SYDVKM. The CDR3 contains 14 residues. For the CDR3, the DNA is TGTGCCAGCAGTTTAACGTCTCAGGCAGGCGGCTACACCTTC. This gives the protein CASSLTSQAGGYTF.

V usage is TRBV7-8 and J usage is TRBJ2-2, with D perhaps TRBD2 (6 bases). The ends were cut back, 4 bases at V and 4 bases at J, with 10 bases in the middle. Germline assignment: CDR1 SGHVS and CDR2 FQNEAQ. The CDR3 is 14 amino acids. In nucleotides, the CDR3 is TGTGCCAGCAGCTATAAGGGAGGCACCGGGGAGCTGTTTTTT. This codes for CASSYKGGTGELFF. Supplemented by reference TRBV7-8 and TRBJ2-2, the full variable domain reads GAGVSQSPRYKVAKRGQDVALRCDPISGHVSLFWYQQALGQGPEFLTYFQNEAQLDKSGLPSDRFFAERPEGSVSTLKIQRTQQEDSAVYLCASSYKGGTGELFFGEGSRLTVL.

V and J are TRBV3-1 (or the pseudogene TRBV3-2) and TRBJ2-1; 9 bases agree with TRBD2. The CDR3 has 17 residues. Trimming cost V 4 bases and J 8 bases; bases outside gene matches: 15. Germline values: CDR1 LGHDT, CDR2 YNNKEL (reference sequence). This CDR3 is CASSPHLAGGAGDEQFF. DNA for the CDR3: TGTGCCAGCAGCCCCCACCTGGCGGGGGGGGCTGGAGATGAGCAGTTCTTC.